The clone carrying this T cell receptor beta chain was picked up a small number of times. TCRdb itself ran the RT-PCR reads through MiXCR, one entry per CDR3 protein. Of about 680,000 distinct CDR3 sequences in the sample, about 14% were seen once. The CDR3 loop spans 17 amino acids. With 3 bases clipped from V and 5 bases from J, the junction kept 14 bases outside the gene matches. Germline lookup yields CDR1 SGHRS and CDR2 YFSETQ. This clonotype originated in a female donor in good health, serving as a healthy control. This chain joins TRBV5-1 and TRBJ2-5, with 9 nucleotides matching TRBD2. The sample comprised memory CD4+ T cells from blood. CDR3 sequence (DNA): TGCGCCAGCAGCTCCGGTTTGTTAGCGGGAGACGTGGAGACCCAGTACTTC. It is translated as CASSSGLLAGDVETQYF.